The present TCR beta chain was sequenced within a study of cytomegalovirus exposure and HLA in healthy donors. V was shortened by 0 bases and J by 3 bases, with 16 bases between the two germline ends. There are 16 residues in the CDR3. Germline-derived CDR1 and CDR2 are SGHRS and YFSETQ. PCR was performed using 60 Vbeta and 13 Jbeta primers. Sequenced by immunoSEQ multiplex PCR; TCRdb stores in-frame clones only, minus some. The sample table includes some 120,000 clones. This clonotype was obtained from a man aged 18-30 years in good health and CMV-seronegative. Source material: PBMCs. The chain recombines TRBV5-1 with TRBJ2-7, with TRBD2 as a possible D gene (6 bases). The CDR3 loop is CASSLGPGRRVYEQYF. The CDR3 coding sequence is TGCGCCAGCAGCTTGGGCCCGGGACGGAGGGTCTACGAGCAGTACTTC. Together with reference TRBV5-1 and TRBJ2-7, the CDR3 gives the full variable domain: KAGVTQTPRYLIKTRGQQVTLSCSPISGHRSVSWYQQTPGQGLQFLFEYFSETQRNKGNFPGRFSGRQFSNSRSEMNVSTLELGDSALYLCASSLGPGRRVYEQYFGPGTRLTVT.